The T cell receptor beta chain under discussion was sequenced for a study of blood T cells in healthy people across ages. Study outcomes and limitations: Since the PBMCs were unsorted, naive and antigen-experienced cells could not be conclusively compared.

With a J-beta primer mix and a sample-barcoded 5' primer, a second PCR ran 7 to 11 cycles. TCRdb independently ran MiXCR on the 5' RACE reads; one entry per CDR3 protein. This table holds about 1.5 million distinct CDR3 sequences, 42% found once. This clonotype was observed a few times. Its antigen is still unknown. Germline V gene lookup returns CDR1 PRHDT and CDR2 FYEKMQ (reference sequence). Trimming cost V 2 bases and J 0 bases, with 8 bases left between them. The CDR3 runs 15 residues. The TCR comes from a young woman in good health. Sequencing was carried out using blood. The chain employs TRBV13 and TRBJ2-1; D gene uncertain. CDR3 amino acids: CASSLRKVSYNEQFF. The CDR3 coding sequence is TGTGCCAGCAGCTTAAGGAAGGTCTCCTACAATGAGCAGTTCTTC. Based on the CDR3 plus reference TRBV13 and TRBJ2-1, the full variable domain is AAGVIQSPRHLIKEKRETATLKCYPIPRHDTVYWYQQGPGQDPQFLISFYEKMQSDKGSIPDRFSAQQFSDYHSELNMSSLELGDSALYFCASSLRKVSYNEQFFGPGTRLTVL.